The clone carrying this T cell receptor beta chain appeared a few times. CDR1 is SGHRS, CDR2 YFSETQ, per germline. Trimming shortened V by 0 bases and J by 4 bases, and 7 bases separated the two germline ends. The CDR3 consists of 13 residues. The record originates from a study of breast tumors, draining lymph nodes, adjacent tissues. TCRdb re-called the multiplex PCR reads through MiXCR, storing one row per CDR3 protein. Of 7,000 or so distinct CDR3 sequences detected, around 46% appear once; the ten largest clones hold around two fifths. The clonotype was recovered from a female donor with breast cancer. Some clones in this sample may be carry-over from other donors' samples. The genes are TRBV5-1 and TRBJ1-1; D is unresolved. The sequencing input was tumor-adjacent breast tissue. CDR3 residues: CASSLERSTEAFF. The CDR3 DNA sequence: TGCGCCAGCAGCTTGGAACGCAGCACTGAAGCTTTCTTT.